These T cell receptor beta chains were read from a single sample in a study of T cells in tuberculosis. Repertoires were generated with immunoSEQ multiplex PCR, while TCRdb's copy carries only in-frame clones and drops some. Of tens of thousands of clones in the sample, about 92% were seen once. The material sequenced was PBMCs. These receptors originate from a donor between 10 and 29 years old with latent tuberculosis or without tuberculosis infection. Some clones in this sample may be carry-over from other donors' samples. The CDR3 runs from the conserved cysteine through the conserved F or W. A D gene is named only where the DNA matches it firmly. Size is omitted from some rows. Given values are once, few, many or a class for expanded clones.

clone size: NA; J gene: TRBJ1-2; CDR3 length: 15; D gene: NA; V gene: TRBV27; CDR3 protein: CASSLSTGMKGGYTF; CDR3 DNA: TGTGCCAGCAGTTTATCAACAGGGATGAAAGGCGGCTACACCTTC
clone size: NA; J gene: TRBJ2-3; CDR3 length: 15; D gene: NA; V gene: TRBV5-1; CDR3 protein: CASSSMGGGTDTQYF; CDR3 DNA: TGCGCCAGCAGCTCTATGGGAGGCGGTACAGATACGCAGTATTTT
clone size: few; J gene: TRBJ1-1; CDR3 length: 14; D gene: NA; V gene: TRBV6-6; CDR3 protein: CASSFSQGETEAFF; CDR3 DNA: TGTGCCAGCAGTTTTTCACAGGGTGAGACTGAAGCTTTCTTT
clone size: NA; J gene: TRBJ2-2; CDR3 length: 13; D gene: NA; V gene: TRBV6-5; CDR3 protein: CASLNREAGELFF; CDR3 DNA: TGTGCCAGCCTGAACAGGGAAGCCGGGGAGCTGTTTTTT
clone size: NA; J gene: TRBJ2-1; CDR3 length: 13; D gene: NA; V gene: TRBV5-1; CDR3 protein: CASGRDRDNEQFF; CDR3 DNA: TGCGCCAGCGGCAGAGATCGGGACAATGAGCAGTTCTTC
clone size: NA; J gene: TRBJ1-2; CDR3 length: 13; D gene: NA; V gene: TRBV30; CDR3 protein: CAWSERGPYGYTF; CDR3 DNA: TGTGCCTGGAGTGAGCGGGGTCCCTATGGCTACACCTTC
clone size: NA; J gene: TRBJ1-3; CDR3 length: 16; D gene: NA; V gene: TRBV18; CDR3 protein: CASSPPLASSGNTIYF; CDR3 DNA: TGTGCCAGCTCACCCCCGTTAGCGAGCTCTGGAAACACCATATATTTT
clone size: NA; J gene: TRBJ1-6; CDR3 length: 15; D gene: NA; V gene: TRBV5-1; CDR3 protein: CASSKGQKDNSPLHF; CDR3 DNA: TGCGCCAGCAGCAAGGGGCAGAAGGATAATTCACCCCTCCACTTT
clone size: NA; J gene: TRBJ2-1; CDR3 length: 17; D gene: TRBD2; V gene: TRBV18; CDR3 protein: CASSPPSLAGGLNEQFF; CDR3 DNA: TGTGCCAGCTCACCCCCGTCCTTAGCGGGGGGGCTGAATGAGCAGTTCTTC
clone size: few; J gene: TRBJ2-3; CDR3 length: 16; D gene: TRBD2; V gene: TRBV11-2; CDR3 protein: CASSLTSGGQTDTQYF; CDR3 DNA: TGTGCCAGCAGCTTAACTAGCGGGGGGCAGACAGATACGCAGTATTTT
clone size: few; J gene: TRBJ2-3; CDR3 length: 10; D gene: NA; V gene: TRBV25-1; CDR3 protein: CATFTDTQYF; CDR3 DNA: TGTGCCACCTTCACAGATACGCAGTATTTT
clone size: NA; J gene: TRBJ2-7; CDR3 length: 15; D gene: TRBD2; V gene: TRBV16; CDR3 protein: CASSQSSSGMNEQYF; CDR3 DNA: TGTGCCAGCAGCCAATCGTCCAGCGGGATGAACGAGCAGTACTTC
clone size: NA; J gene: TRBJ1-2; CDR3 length: 14; D gene: NA; V gene: TRBV6-6; CDR3 protein: CASSTTPGQGGYTF; CDR3 DNA: TGTGCCAGCAGTACTACCCCAGGGCAAGGTGGCTACACCTTC
clone size: NA; J gene: TRBJ1-5; CDR3 length: 14; D gene: NA; V gene: TRBV10-2; CDR3 protein: CASSESSRNQPQHF; CDR3 DNA: TGCGCCAGCAGTGAGTCGAGTCGAAATCAGCCCCAGCATTTT
clone size: NA; J gene: TRBJ1-5; CDR3 length: 14; D gene: TRBD1; V gene: TRBV7-2; CDR3 protein: CASSFGTDYQPQHF; CDR3 DNA: TGTGCCAGCAGCTTCGGGACAGACTATCAGCCCCAGCATTTT
clone size: NA; J gene: TRBJ2-1; CDR3 length: 15; D gene: NA; V gene: TRBV27; CDR3 protein: CASSLGSGGYNEQFF; CDR3 DNA: TGTGCCAGCAGCTTAGGCTCCGGAGGCTACAATGAGCAGTTCTTC
clone size: NA; J gene: TRBJ2-5; CDR3 length: 17; D gene: NA; V gene: TRBV5-4; CDR3 protein: CASSLVRSGQIQETQYF; CDR3 DNA: TGTGCCAGCAGCTTGGTTCGGTCCGGACAGATACAAGAGACCCAGTACTTC
clone size: NA; J gene: TRBJ1-2; CDR3 length: 15; D gene: NA; V gene: TRBV27; CDR3 protein: CASSFLAGVSNGYTF; CDR3 DNA: TGTGCCAGCAGTTTCCTGGCGGGGGTCAGCAATGGCTACACCTTC
clone size: NA; J gene: TRBJ1-5; CDR3 length: 15; D gene: TRBD1; V gene: TRBV18; CDR3 protein: CASSPGQGRNQPQHF; CDR3 DNA: TGTGCCAGCTCACCCGGACAGGGCCGCAATCAGCCCCAGCATTTT
clone size: few; J gene: TRBJ2-3; CDR3 length: 14; D gene: TRBD2; V gene: TRBV6-5; CDR3 protein: CASRTSASTDTQYF; CDR3 DNA: TGTGCCAGCAGGACTAGCGCTAGCACAGATACGCAGTATTTT
clone size: NA; J gene: TRBJ1-1; CDR3 length: 14; D gene: NA; V gene: TRBV7-2; CDR3 protein: CASSWGDPNTEAFF; CDR3 DNA: TGTGCCAGCAGCTGGGGCGACCCAAACACTGAAGCTTTCTTT
clone size: NA; J gene: TRBJ2-3; CDR3 length: 13; D gene: NA; V gene: TRBV7-9; CDR3 protein: CASSPPVADTQYF; CDR3 DNA: TGTGCCAGCAGCCCCCCTGTTGCAGATACGCAGTATTTT
clone size: few; J gene: TRBJ2-4; CDR3 length: 13; D gene: TRBD2; V gene: TRBV7-8; CDR3 protein: CASSTGLVDIQYF; CDR3 DNA: TGTGCCAGCAGCACCGGACTAGTCGACATTCAGTACTTC
clone size: NA; J gene: TRBJ1-2; CDR3 length: 15; D gene: TRBD1; V gene: TRBV10-3; CDR3 protein: CAISELRDSNYGYTF; CDR3 DNA: TGTGCCATCAGTGAGTTAAGGGACAGTAACTATGGCTACACCTTC
clone size: NA; J gene: TRBJ2-7; CDR3 length: 16; D gene: TRBD1; V gene: TRBV7-2; CDR3 protein: CASSFLLTGGSYEQYF; CDR3 DNA: TGTGCCAGCAGCTTCCTACTGACAGGGGGCTCCTACGAGCAGTACTTC
clone size: NA; J gene: TRBJ2-2; CDR3 length: 15; D gene: TRBD1; V gene: TRBV6-6; CDR3 protein: CASSPTGVITGELFF; CDR3 DNA: TGTGCCAGCAGTCCGACAGGGGTTATCACCGGGGAGCTGTTTTTT
clone size: NA; J gene: TRBJ1-4; CDR3 length: 16; D gene: TRBD1; V gene: TRBV19; CDR3 protein: CASSHPRDSRNEKLFF; CDR3 DNA: TGTGCCAGTAGTCACCCCCGGGACAGCCGGAATGAAAAACTGTTTTTT
clone size: NA; J gene: TRBJ1-5; CDR3 length: 15; D gene: TRBD1; V gene: TRBV19; CDR3 protein: CASSSGQGYNQPQHF; CDR3 DNA: TGTGCCAGTAGTTCGGGACAGGGGTACAATCAGCCCCAGCATTTT
clone size: NA; J gene: TRBJ2-2; CDR3 length: 16; D gene: TRBD2; V gene: TRBV7-8; CDR3 protein: CASSVPSGRGTGELFF; CDR3 DNA: TGTGCCAGCAGCGTCCCTAGCGGGAGAGGAACCGGGGAGCTGTTTTTT
clone size: NA; J gene: TRBJ2-1; CDR3 length: 16; D gene: TRBD2; V gene: TRBV11-2; CDR3 protein: CASSSRGTSGGNEQFF; CDR3 DNA: TGTGCCAGCAGCTCCAGGGGGACTAGCGGCGGAAATGAGCAGTTCTTC
clone size: NA; J gene: TRBJ1-4; CDR3 length: 13; D gene: TRBD1; V gene: TRBV25-1; CDR3 protein: CASIDRVWGKLFF; CDR3 DNA: TGTGCCAGCATAGACAGGGTTTGGGGAAAACTGTTTTTT
clone size: NA; J gene: TRBJ2-1; CDR3 length: 15; D gene: NA; V gene: TRBV5-1; CDR3 protein: CASSFRLAGYNEQFF; CDR3 DNA: TGCGCCAGCAGCTTTCGACTGGCAGGGTACAATGAGCAGTTCTTC
clone size: NA; J gene: TRBJ1-5; CDR3 length: 16; D gene: TRBD1; V gene: TRBV6-5; CDR3 protein: CASSYSLTGAGQPQHF; CDR3 DNA: TGTGCCAGCAGTTACTCGTTAACAGGGGCGGGTCAGCCCCAGCATTTT
clone size: NA; J gene: TRBJ2-7; CDR3 length: 13; D gene: TRBD1; V gene: TRBV30; CDR3 protein: CAWSWTGAYEQYF; CDR3 DNA: TGTGCCTGGAGTTGGACAGGAGCCTACGAGCAGTACTTC
clone size: NA; J gene: TRBJ1-2; CDR3 length: 18; D gene: NA; V gene: TRBV5-6; CDR3 protein: CASSPWGRRGPGAYGYTF; CDR3 DNA: TGTGCCAGCAGCCCTTGGGGGCGACGCGGACCCGGGGCCTATGGCTACACCTTC
clone size: NA; J gene: TRBJ1-6; CDR3 length: 18; D gene: TRBD1; V gene: TRBV25-1; CDR3 protein: CASSELAGTGSHNSPLHF; CDR3 DNA: TGTGCCAGCAGTGAACTCGCCGGGACAGGGTCCCATAATTCACCCCTCCACTTT
clone size: NA; J gene: TRBJ1-1; CDR3 length: 14; D gene: TRBD1; V gene: TRBV5-4; CDR3 protein: CASSLGGTNTEAFF; CDR3 DNA: TGTGCCAGCAGCTTAGGGGGCACAAACACTGAAGCTTTCTTT
clone size: NA; J gene: TRBJ2-7; CDR3 length: 15; D gene: TRBD2; V gene: TRBV6-1; CDR3 protein: CASTLVAGASYEQYF; CDR3 DNA: TGTGCCAGCACCTTAGTAGCGGGGGCCTCCTACGAGCAGTACTTC
clone size: NA; J gene: TRBJ2-2; CDR3 length: 19; D gene: TRBD1; V gene: TRBV5-5; CDR3 protein: CASSLVGTGVSANTGELFF; CDR3 DNA: TGTGCCAGCAGCTTGGTAGGGACAGGGGTTTCCGCGAACACCGGGGAGCTGTTTTTT
clone size: NA; J gene: TRBJ1-1; CDR3 length: 13; D gene: NA; V gene: TRBV19; CDR3 protein: CASSIAVETEAFF; CDR3 DNA: TGTGCCAGTAGTATAGCGGTCGAAACTGAAGCTTTCTTT
clone size: NA; J gene: TRBJ1-3; CDR3 length: 17; D gene: TRBD1; V gene: TRBV9; CDR3 protein: CASRQLTGGLSGNTIYF; CDR3 DNA: TGTGCCAGCAGACAATTGACAGGGGGTCTCTCTGGAAACACCATATATTTT
clone size: NA; J gene: TRBJ1-2; CDR3 length: 16; D gene: NA; V gene: TRBV19; CDR3 protein: CASSIDHAAINYGYTF; CDR3 DNA: TGTGCCAGTAGTATAGATCACGCTGCTATTAACTATGGCTACACCTTC
clone size: NA; J gene: TRBJ2-7; CDR3 length: 14; D gene: NA; V gene: TRBV4-3; CDR3 protein: CASSQVGGLNEQYF; CDR3 DNA: TGCGCCAGCAGCCAAGTGGGAGGACTAAACGAGCAGTACTTC
clone size: NA; J gene: TRBJ2-7; CDR3 length: 16; D gene: NA; V gene: TRBV7-9; CDR3 protein: CASSSPGTTGVYEQYF; CDR3 DNA: TGTGCCAGCAGCTCCCCAGGAACGACGGGAGTCTACGAGCAGTACTTC
clone size: NA; J gene: TRBJ2-3; CDR3 length: 15; D gene: NA; V gene: TRBV6-5; CDR3 protein: CASRNQGGKGHTQYF; CDR3 DNA: TGTGCCAGCAGAAATCAGGGGGGAAAGGGTCATACGCAGTATTTT
clone size: NA; J gene: TRBJ2-3; CDR3 length: 18; D gene: TRBD2; V gene: TRBV19; CDR3 protein: CASTSGRRGLAGTDTQYF; CDR3 DNA: TGTGCCAGTACCTCCGGACGGCGAGGACTAGCGGGCACAGATACGCAGTATTTT
clone size: NA; J gene: TRBJ1-1; CDR3 length: 15; D gene: NA; V gene: TRBV6-6; CDR3 protein: CASSFGSPGITEAFF; CDR3 DNA: TGTGCCAGCAGTTTCGGATCCCCAGGGATTACTGAAGCTTTCTTT
clone size: NA; J gene: TRBJ1-6; CDR3 length: 15; D gene: TRBD1; V gene: TRBV25-1; CDR3 protein: CASSWTGGARAPLHF; CDR3 DNA: TGTGCCAGCAGTTGGACAGGGGGTGCGAGGGCACCCCTCCACTTT
clone size: NA; J gene: TRBJ2-3; CDR3 length: 16; D gene: TRBD2; V gene: TRBV7-3; CDR3 protein: CASSFLAGENTDTQYF; CDR3 DNA: TGTGCCAGCAGCTTCCTAGCGGGAGAGAACACAGATACGCAGTATTTT
clone size: NA; J gene: TRBJ2-5; CDR3 length: 12; D gene: NA; V gene: TRBV29-1; CDR3 protein: CSVVSRAETQYF; CDR3 DNA: TGCAGCGTTGTTTCCAGGGCGGAGACCCAGTACTTC
clone size: NA; J gene: TRBJ2-2; CDR3 length: 16; D gene: NA; V gene: TRBV11-2; CDR3 protein: CASSPSGPEATGELFF; CDR3 DNA: TGTGCCAGCAGCCCGAGCGGGCCTGAGGCCACCGGGGAGCTGTTTTTT
clone size: NA; J gene: TRBJ1-2; CDR3 length: 12; D gene: NA; V gene: TRBV25-1; CDR3 protein: CASSDRVYGYTF; CDR3 DNA: TGTGCCAGCAGTGACAGGGTCTATGGCTACACCTTC